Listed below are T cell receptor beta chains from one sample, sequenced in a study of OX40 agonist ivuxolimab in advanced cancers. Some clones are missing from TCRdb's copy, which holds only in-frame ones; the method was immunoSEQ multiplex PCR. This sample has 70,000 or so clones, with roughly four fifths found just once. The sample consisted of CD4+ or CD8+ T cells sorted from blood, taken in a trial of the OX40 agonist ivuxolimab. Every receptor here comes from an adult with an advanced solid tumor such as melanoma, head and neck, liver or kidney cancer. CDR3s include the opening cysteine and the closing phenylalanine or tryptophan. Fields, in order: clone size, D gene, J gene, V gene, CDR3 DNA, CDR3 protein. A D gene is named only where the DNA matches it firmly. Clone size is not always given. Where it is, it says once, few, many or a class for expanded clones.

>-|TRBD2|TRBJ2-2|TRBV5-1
TGCGCCAGCAGCTTCGGCGGGGGGGCCACCGGGGAGCTGTTTTTT
CASSFGGGATGELFF
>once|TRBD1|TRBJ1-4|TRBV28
TGTGCCAGCAGTACATCCTCCGGGACAGACTATGAAAAACTGTTTTTT
CASSTSSGTDYEKLFF
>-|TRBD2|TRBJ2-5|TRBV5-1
TGCGCCAGCAGCTTGGGAGAGGGGCCGGGACTAGCGGCTGGAGAGACCCAGTACTTC
CASSLGEGPGLAAGETQYF
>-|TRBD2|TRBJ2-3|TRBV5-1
TGCGCCAGCAGCTTGGTTGGTAGCGGGGTTTCAGATACGCAGTATTTT
CASSLVGSGVSDTQYF
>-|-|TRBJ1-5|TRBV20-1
TGCAGTGCTAGGGGCACGCCCCAGCATTTT
CSARGTPQHF
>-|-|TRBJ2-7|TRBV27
TGTGCCAGCAGTTTATCCGGCAGGAGCTCCTACGAGCAGTACTTC
CASSLSGRSSYEQYF
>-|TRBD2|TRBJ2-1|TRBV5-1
TGCGCCAGCAGCGTCTTTGCGGGAGGCTACAATGAGCAGTTCTTC
CASSVFAGGYNEQFF
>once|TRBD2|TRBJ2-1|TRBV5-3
TGTGCCAGAAGCCCGGGACTAGCGGGAGGGAACTACAATGAGCAGTTCTTC
CARSPGLAGGNYNEQFF
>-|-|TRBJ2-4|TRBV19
TGTGCCAGTACAAGGTTCGGAACCAAAAACATTCAGTACTTC
CASTRFGTKNIQYF
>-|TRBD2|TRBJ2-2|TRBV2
TGTGCCAGCAGCGGACTAGCGGGGGGCACCGGGGAGCTGTTTTTT
CASSGLAGGTGELFF
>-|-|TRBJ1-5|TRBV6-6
TGTGCCAGCAGTCTCTCCGCAGGGACCAATCAGCCCCAGCATTTT
CASSLSAGTNQPQHF
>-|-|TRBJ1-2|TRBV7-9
TGTGCCAGCAGCTTAGAGGGGTTTGACTATGGCTACACCTTC
CASSLEGFDYGYTF
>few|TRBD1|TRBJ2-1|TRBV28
TGTGCCTCAAGAACAGGGGGCCGGAGCAATGAGCAGTTCTTC
CASRTGGRSNEQFF
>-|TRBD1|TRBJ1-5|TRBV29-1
TGCAGCGTGGGACAGAGCAATCAGCCCCAGCATTTT
CSVGQSNQPQHF
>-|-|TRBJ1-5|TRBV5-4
TGTGCCAGCAGCTTGGACAGTCAGCCCCAGCATTTT
CASSLDSQPQHF
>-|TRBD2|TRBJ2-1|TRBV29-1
TGCAGCGTTGATGTCCTAGCGGGGGCCGAGCAGTTCTTC
CSVDVLAGAEQFF
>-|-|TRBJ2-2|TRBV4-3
TGCGCCAGCAGCCAAGCGCGGGGTACCGGGGAGCTGTTTTTT
CASSQARGTGELFF
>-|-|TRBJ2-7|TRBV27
TGTGCCAGCAGTCCACGTGTGGGTTCCTACGAGCAGTACTTC
CASSPRVGSYEQYF
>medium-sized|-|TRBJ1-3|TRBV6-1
TGTGCCAGCAGTGAAGGGCCTTCCTCTGGAAACACCATATATTTT
CASSEGPSSGNTIYF
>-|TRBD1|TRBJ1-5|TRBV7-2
TGTGCCAGCAGCGGTGACAGGGGTTGGCCCCAGCATTTT
CASSGDRGWPQHF
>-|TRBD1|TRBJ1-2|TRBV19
TGTGCCAGTAGCAGACAGGGATCCTATGGCTACACCTTC
CASSRQGSYGYTF
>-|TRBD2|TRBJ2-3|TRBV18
TGTGCCAGCTCAGTCAAGCGGGACCCAGATACGCAGTATTTT
CASSVKRDPDTQYF
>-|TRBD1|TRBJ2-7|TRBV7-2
TGTGCCAGCAGTCTCGACAGGGGGATCTACGAGCAGTACTTC
CASSLDRGIYEQYF
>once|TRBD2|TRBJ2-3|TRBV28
TGTGCCAGCAGTTTATTACTAGCGGAGACAGATACGCAGTATTTT
CASSLLLAETDTQYF
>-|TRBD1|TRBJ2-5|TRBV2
TGTGCCAGCAGTACTTACAGGGGGCAGGAGACCCAGTACTTC
CASSTYRGQETQYF
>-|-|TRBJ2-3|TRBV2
TGTGCCAGCTCCCTGAGGCTAGCGTCCACAGATACGCAGTATTTT
CASSLRLASTDTQYF
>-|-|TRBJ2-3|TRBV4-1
TGCGCCAGCAGCCAAGCAGATACGCAGTATTTT
CASSQADTQYF
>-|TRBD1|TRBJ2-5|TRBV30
TGTGCCTGGAGTTCGGGTAGGACAGGGGAGGCAGAGACCCAGTACTTC
CAWSSGRTGEAETQYF
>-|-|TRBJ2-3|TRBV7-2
TGTGCCAGCAGCTTAGAAGTAAATACGCAGTATTTT
CASSLEVNTQYF
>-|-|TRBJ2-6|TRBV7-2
TGTGCCAGCAGCTTAGAAGGAGGTGGGGCCAACGTCCTGACTTTC
CASSLEGGGANVLTF
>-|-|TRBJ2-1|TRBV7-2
TGTGCCAGCAGCTTAGACCGGGGGAACTACAATGAGCAGTTCTTC
CASSLDRGNYNEQFF
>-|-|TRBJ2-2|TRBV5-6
TGTGCCAGCAGCCGCCGCACGGGTACCGGGGAGCTGTTTTTT
CASSRRTGTGELFF
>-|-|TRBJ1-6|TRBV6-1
TGTGCCAGCAGTGAATCGGTGGGAAATAATTCACCCCTCCACTTT
CASSESVGNNSPLHF
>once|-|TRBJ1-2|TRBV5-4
TGTGCCAGCAGCTTGGCCGGGAGGACTGGGGATGGCTACACCTTC
CASSLAGRTGDGYTF
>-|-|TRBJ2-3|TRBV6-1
TGTGCCAGCAGTGAAGGACTAGTTCTCGCAGATACGCAGTATTTT
CASSEGLVLADTQYF
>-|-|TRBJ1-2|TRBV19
TGTGCCAGTAGTATAGGACAGATTTTACCCCGGGGCTACACCTTC
CASSIGQILPRGYTF
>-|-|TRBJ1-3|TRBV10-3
TGTGCCATCAGTGAACGGGGGCCCGGAAACACCATATATTTT
CAISERGPGNTIYF
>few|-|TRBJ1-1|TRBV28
TGTGCCAGCAGGGCGCCTGGGACCAAAGCTTTCTTT
CASRAPGTKAFF
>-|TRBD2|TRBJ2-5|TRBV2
TGTGCCAGCAACTTAGCGGGGGGATCGGAGACCCAGTACTTC
CASNLAGGSETQYF
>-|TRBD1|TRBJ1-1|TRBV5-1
TGCGCCAGCAGCTGGGGGGGACAGATCACTGAAGCCTTCTTT
CASSWGGQITEAFF
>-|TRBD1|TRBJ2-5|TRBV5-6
TGTGCCAGCAGCGGACCGGGACAGGGGACAGAGACCCAGTACTTC
CASSGPGQGTETQYF
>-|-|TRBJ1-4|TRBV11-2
TGTGCCAGCAGCTTAGATCCACTTGCAACTAATGAAAAACTGTTTTTT
CASSLDPLATNEKLFF
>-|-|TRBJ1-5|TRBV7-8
TGTGCCAGCAGCTTAGGTACCCGCGGGAATCAGCCCCAGCATTTT
CASSLGTRGNQPQHF
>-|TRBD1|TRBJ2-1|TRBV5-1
TGCGCCAGCAGCCCTACAGGGGGCTCCTACAATGAGCAGTTCTTC
CASSPTGGSYNEQFF
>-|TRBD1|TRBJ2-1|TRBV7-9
TGTGCCAGCAGCTTCACCGGTAGGACAGGGAGCAATGAGCAGTTCTTC
CASSFTGRTGSNEQFF
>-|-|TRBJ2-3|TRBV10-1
TGCGCCAGCAGTGAGGACGGAAGCACAGATACGCAGTATTTT
CASSEDGSTDTQYF
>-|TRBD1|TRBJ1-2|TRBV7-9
TGTGCCAGCAGCGCCAGGGGGCAGGGCTATGGCTACACCTTC
CASSARGQGYGYTF
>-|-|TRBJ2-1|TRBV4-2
TGTGCCAGCAGCCAAGTCGGGGGCTCCTACAATGAGCAGTTCTTC
CASSQVGGSYNEQFF
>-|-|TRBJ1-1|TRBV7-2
TGTGCCAGCAGCTTAAACACGAACACTGAAGCTTTCTTT
CASSLNTNTEAFF
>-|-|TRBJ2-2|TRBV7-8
TGTGCCAGCAGCTGGGGGATGGATACCGGGGAGCTGTTTTTT
CASSWGMDTGELFF
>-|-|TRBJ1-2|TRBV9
TGTGCCAGCAGCGTAGGCCCCGAGGCAGTCGGCGATGGCTACACCTTC
CASSVGPEAVGDGYTF
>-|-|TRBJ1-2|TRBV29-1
TGCAGCGTCAACCTCAGGGATGGCTACACCTTC
CSVNLRDGYTF
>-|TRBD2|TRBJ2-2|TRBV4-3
TGCGCCAGCAGCCAAGGCCCTAGCGGAGTAACCGGGGAGCTGTTTTTT
CASSQGPSGVTGELFF
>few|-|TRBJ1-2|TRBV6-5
TGTGCCAGCAGTACAGCCGGGATTGTGTATGGCTACACCTTC
CASSTAGIVYGYTF